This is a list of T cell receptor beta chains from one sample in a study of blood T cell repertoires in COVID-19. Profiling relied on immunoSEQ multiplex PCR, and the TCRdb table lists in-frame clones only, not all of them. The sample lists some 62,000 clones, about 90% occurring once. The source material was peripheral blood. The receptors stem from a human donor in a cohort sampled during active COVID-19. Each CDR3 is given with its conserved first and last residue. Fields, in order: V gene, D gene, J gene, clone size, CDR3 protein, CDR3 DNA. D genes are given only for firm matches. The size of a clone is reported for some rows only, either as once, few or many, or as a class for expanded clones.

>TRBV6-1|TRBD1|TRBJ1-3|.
CASSEPGQTNTIYF
TGTGCCAGCAGTGAACCGGGACAGACAAACACCATATATTTT
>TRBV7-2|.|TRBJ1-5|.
CASSLLAGYNQPQHF
TGTGCCAGCAGCTTGTTGGCGGGGTACAATCAGCCCCAGCATTTT
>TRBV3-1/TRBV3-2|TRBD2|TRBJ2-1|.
CASSSFTSGRAHEQFF
TGTGCCAGCAGTTCCTTTACTAGCGGGAGGGCCCATGAGCAGTTCTTC
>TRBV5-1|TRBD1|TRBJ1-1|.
CASSLGQGARTEAFF
TGCGCCAGCAGCTTGGGACAGGGGGCGCGAACTGAAGCTTTCTTT
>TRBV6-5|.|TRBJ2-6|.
CASSYDSSGANVLTF
TGTGCCAGCAGTTATGACAGCTCTGGGGCCAACGTCCTGACTTTC
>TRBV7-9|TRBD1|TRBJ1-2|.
CASSLGQGDIHGYTF
TGTGCCAGCAGCTTAGGACAGGGGGATATCCATGGCTACACCTTC
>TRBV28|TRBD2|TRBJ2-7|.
CASSLILAGYEQYF
TGTGCCAGCAGTTTAATACTAGCGGGCTACGAGCAGTACTTC
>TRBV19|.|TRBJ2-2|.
CASSIEPALRVSATGELFF
TGTGCCAGTAGTATAGAGCCCGCGCTCAGGGTTTCGGCCACCGGGGAGCTGTTTTTT
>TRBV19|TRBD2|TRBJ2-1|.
CASSIQAGGSYNEQFF
TGTGCCAGTAGTATCCAGGCGGGAGGCTCCTACAATGAGCAGTTCTTC
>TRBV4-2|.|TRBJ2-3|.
CASSQPGRAGSTSDTQYF
TGTGCCAGCAGCCAACCAGGGCGGGCGGGGTCAACTTCGGATACGCAGTATTTT
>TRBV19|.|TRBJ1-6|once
CASSIIQGGNSPLHF
TGTGCCAGTAGTATCATACAGGGCGGTAATTCACCCCTCCACTTT
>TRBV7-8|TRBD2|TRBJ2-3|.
CASSLMFSGGRDTQYF
TGTGCCAGCAGCTTGATGTTTAGCGGGGGGAGAGATACGCAGTATTTT
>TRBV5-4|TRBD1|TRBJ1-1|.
CASSSKQGAGTEAFF
TGTGCCAGCAGCTCAAAACAGGGGGCGGGTACTGAAGCTTTCTTT
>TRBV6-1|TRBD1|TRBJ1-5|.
CASSERGQGKNSNQPQHF
TGTGCCAGCAGTGAGCGGGGACAGGGGAAGAATAGCAATCAGCCCCAGCATTTT
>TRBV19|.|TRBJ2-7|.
CASSKTQVGGFYEQYF
TGTGCCAGTAGTAAAACGCAGGTTGGTGGGTTCTACGAGCAGTACTTC
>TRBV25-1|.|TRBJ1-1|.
CASSELTALNTEAFF
TGTGCCAGCAGTGAATTGACAGCGCTGAACACTGAAGCTTTCTTT
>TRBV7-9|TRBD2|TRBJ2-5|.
CASSVAGGQGETQYF
TGTGCCAGCAGCGTAGCGGGAGGGCAAGGAGAGACCCAGTACTTC
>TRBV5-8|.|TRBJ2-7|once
CASSLEVTDYEQYF
TGTGCCAGCAGCTTGGAAGTGACTGACTACGAGCAGTACTTC
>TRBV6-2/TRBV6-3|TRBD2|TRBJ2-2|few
CASSYSTSGSNGELFF
TGTGCCAGCAGTTACTCGACTAGCGGGAGTAACGGGGAGCTGTTTTTT
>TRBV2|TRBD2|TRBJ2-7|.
CASSDGLAGPSYEQYF
TGTGCCAGCAGCGACGGACTAGCGGGCCCCTCCTACGAGCAGTACTTC
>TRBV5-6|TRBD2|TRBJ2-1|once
CASSFGLAGGEQFF
TGTGCCAGCAGCTTCGGGCTAGCGGGAGGTGAGCAGTTCTTC
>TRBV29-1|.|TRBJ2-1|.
CSVDGGYEQFF
TGCAGCGTTGACGGCGGATATGAGCAGTTCTTC
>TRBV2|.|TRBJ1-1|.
CASSERGYTEAFF
TGTGCCAGCAGTGAAAGAGGGTACACTGAAGCTTTCTTT
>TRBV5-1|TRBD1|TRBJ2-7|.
CASSLGQGVNEQYF
TGCGCCAGCAGCTTGGGACAGGGGGTCAACGAGCAGTACTTC
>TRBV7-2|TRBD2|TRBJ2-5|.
CASSTQTSNQETQYF
TGTGCCAGCAGCACACAGACTAGCAACCAAGAGACCCAGTACTTC
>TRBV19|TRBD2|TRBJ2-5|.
CASSWTGRGQETQYF
TGTGCCAGCAGTTGGACCGGGAGGGGGCAAGAGACCCAGTACTTC
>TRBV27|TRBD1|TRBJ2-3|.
CASSSGQGIDTQYF
TGTGCCAGCAGTTCTGGACAGGGGATAGATACGCAGTATTTT